This TCR beta chain was identified during a study of blood T cell repertoires in COVID-19. Study-wide background: From the United States, Italy and Spain came samples of acute and convalescent COVID-19. Sources were T cells, B-cell-depleted T cells, or PBMCs; the material itself was cDNA or gDNA.

The authors' processing: Quantification of nucleated cells was approximated via reference gene primer amplification. Sequencing used immunoSEQ multiplex PCR; TCRdb keeps in-frame clones, though not all of them. That table gives V, J and clone size, and the DNA gave D and trimming. This table has 160,000 or so clones, 84% appearing once. The length of the CDR3 is 16 residues. Germline assignment: CDR1 SGHTA and CDR2 FQGNSA. The V gene end was trimmed by 5 bases and the J gene end by 2 bases; junction bases not matched to a gene: 6. V gene TRBV7-2 combines with J gene TRBJ2-2, with 9 bases aligning to TRBD1. The receptor comes from an elderly woman with acute or convalescent COVID-19. Sequencing used peripheral blood. The DNA of the CDR3 is TGTGCCAGCAGCCGCCGGGACAGGGAAAACACCGGGGAGCTGTTTTTT. Its translation: CASSRRDRENTGELFF.